The sequence of this TCR beta chain was determined in a study of identical twins. It was template switching that added a universal primer site, and there were unique molecular identifiers on the cDNA. TCRdb recomputed calls from the 5' RACE reads with MiXCR, one row per CDR3 protein. The sample holds 1.5 million or so distinct CDR3 sequences, about 30% seen once. This clonotype was seen only a few times. The sample comprised cord blood. The clonotype originates from a newborn girl in good health.

In nucleotides, the CDR3 is TGTGCCAGCAGCTTAGCGTGGCGGGAGAGCACAGATACGCAGTATTTT. Its protein product is CASSLAWRESTDTQYF. The genes are TRBV7-2 and TRBJ2-3; 7 bases match TRBD2. From germline, CDR1 is SGHTA and CDR2 FQGNSA. After removal of 0 bases from V and 0 bases from J, the junction contained 3 bases not matched to a gene. The CDR3 extends over 16 amino acids.